The subject of this entry is one T cell receptor beta chain. This receptor's antigen is unknown. It has no much larger one-base neighbor in the sample; base qualities were not kept. These data belong to a study of cytomegalovirus exposure and HLA in healthy donors (dated by TCRdb to 2016 to 2017). About the investigation overall: An earlier analysis of several hundred of the donors reported under 300 Gb of sequence data and 90 million to 120 million unique TCR beta sequences obtained from about 170 million T cells. An early release that covered more than 550 HLA-typed donors contained approximately 300 gigabases of sequencing data and roughly 84 million unique TCR sequences. Of the 398 genotyped donors, 81% fell in the genetic ancestry cluster associated with self-reported Caucasian donors. The aim of the study was to test whether cataloging public T cell receptors could identify signatures of past pathogen exposure. The T cell repertoires of 666 subjects were profiled by immunosequencing and related to cytomegalovirus serostatus. A separate validation cohort of 90 to 150 different subjects was used in addition to the 666-subject first cohort. To predict cytomegalovirus infection status, the study brought together high-throughput TCR immunosequencing, statistical association of individual TCRs with disease status, and machine learning. In a later analysis, previously published TCR beta repertoires from 500 to 750 donors were re-analyzed and high-resolution HLA genotyping was added so that TCR occurrence patterns could be studied. The later analysis used no new phenotypic data to find candidate immune exposures, relying instead on TCR beta sequences and their occurrence across donors. To decide whether each TCR beta V gene segment behaved as functional or pseudogenic, an earlier analysis of some 600 of the donors relied on high-throughput TCR beta sequencing. Donor age, sex, ethnicity and CMV serostatus were collected together with the repertoire data. A later genetic analysis used genome-wide SNP genotypes for about 55% of the 666 donors, treating that subset as a discovery cohort. Every repertoire in the discovery cohort had been generated on one and the same sequencing platform. HLA typing included class I and class II loci at four-digit resolution. The number of typed donors differed by locus: about 620-640 for A, B, C, DRB1 and DQB1; 522 for DQA1; some 610 for DPA1; and about 470 for DPB1. Roughly five DR-DQ haplotypes were treated as single units for association and clustering because of strong linkage in the cohort. Across 398 genotyped donors of the cohort, an average of approximately 240,000 unique TCR beta nucleotide sequences per donor were sequenced, and around 19% of those sequences were non-productive. Paper-wide results and their limitations: Presence/absence analyses assumed roughly uniform sequencing depth across donors, an assumption that may not hold. A cluster of highly shared sequence variants was judged likely to be a technical artifact of the sequencing pipeline. Immune exposure information for the cohort was limited to CMV serostatus. A later analysis associated 16,951 TCR beta sequences with specific HLA alleles at a false discovery rate of 0.05. In a later analysis, HLA-associated TCR beta chains showed more clonal expansion and lower generation probabilities than non-associated chains that were equally common. The earlier analysis of around 600 of the donors excluded roughly 17 rarely observed V segments, including chromosome 9 orphons, because counts were too low. When HLA alleles, especially DR and DQ, strongly co-occurred, TCR associations were difficult to assign to individual alleles. Most CMV-associated TCR beta chains appeared to be HLA-restricted in a later analysis, and the HLA associations seemed to be driven largely by CMV exposure. A further reported finding was that TCR beta sequences accurately predicted the HLA-A and HLA-B alleles for most subjects in the first cohort. Linkage disequilibrium might explain the correlated functional status among segregating V segments, but an unknown experimental factor could not be ruled out. In a later genetic analysis, fewer N-insertions in productive TCRs were reported among donors in an Asian-associated ancestry cluster than the roughly 640-donor mean. Some IMGT-functional V segments, including TRBV6-2 and TRBV6-3, could not be told apart with the 87-base-pair reads, so those segments were excluded. A later analysis found that TCR association rates varied across HLA loci, with DRB1 alleles showing the most associated TCRs and HLA-C alleles the fewest. Only TCR beta chains were sequenced in this cohort, and the absence of alpha or paired-chain data limited detectable features. A later genetic analysis associated a missense DCLRE1C variant with V-gene and J-gene trimming of TCR beta chains, and an independent cohort replicated the association. An earlier analysis of some 560 of the donors showed that most TCR beta V segments appeared in productive rearrangements either about 87% or about 30% of the time, which broadly matched IMGT annotations. According to the authors, the approach could potentially be generalized to other disease states and immunological phenotypes. According to a later analysis, parvovirus B19, influenza, CMV and Epstein-Barr virus appeared linked to several top co-occurrence clusters. A total of 164 TCR beta chains were listed by the study as associated with cytomegalovirus. Because some donors lacked HLA typing at each locus, the association tests relied only on the typed subset. Most TCR sequences were seen in very few donors, while some public TCRs were found in many individuals. In vitro tests confirmed that three of the cytomegalovirus-associated TCR beta chains recognize cytomegalovirus antigens. Cytomegalovirus status was reported to be diagnosed by the classifier with high specificity and sensitivity in both the original and validation cohorts.

The receptor library was made with the immunoSEQ multiplex PCR assay. The multiplex PCR relied on a mix of 60 forward primers for TCR Vbeta segments and 13 reverse primers for TCR Jbeta segments. The CDR3 region of rearranged TCR beta genes was amplified from genomic DNA by a multiplex PCR assay. Amplified TCR beta libraries were sequenced as 87-base-pair reads on the Illumina HiSeq System. The paper's processing steps were these. Across the 500 to 750 repertoires, a later analysis counted approximately 75 million unique TCR beta chains, 9 million to 14 million of which were shared by at least two donors. To remove PCR and sequencing errors, raw reads were error-corrected and collapsed into unique sequences using a nearest-neighbor algorithm that merged closely related sequences. V, D and J gene segments were assigned by aligning CDR3 sequences to IMGT reference sequences. For a sequence to be retained, a match of at least six nucleotides was required to both a V gene segment and a J gene segment. Rearrangements were called productive when the CDR3 lacked stop codons and stayed in frame with V and J; all others were non-productive. CDR3 was defined according to IMGT convention as the region running from the second conserved V-encoded cysteine to the conserved J-encoded phenylalanine. The earlier analysis of approximately 500 of the donors excluded sequences that lacked an unambiguous match to a single V gene segment. In an earlier analysis of 587 of the donors, a V segment was called functional when productive rearrangements were above 56.7%, and segregating when the standard deviation between donors exceeded 5%. A statistical classification framework was built to diagnose cytomegalovirus status from the catalog of TCR beta chain sequences. A later analysis assigned V and J genes by comparing TCR nucleotide sequences with IMGT/GENE-DB human TR gene sequences. Using the TCRdist pipeline, a later analysis assigned CDR3 sequences along with most-parsimonious VDJ recombination scenarios. In a later analysis, each TCR beta chain was defined by its CDR3 amino acid sequence together with its V-gene family, and reads without a unique V-gene family were excluded. As a way to deal with suspected cross-contamination and a sequencing artifact, a later analysis dropped over 550 nucleotide sequences that were highly shared and had low generation probability. In a later analysis, a clonal expansion index for each public chain was calculated from normalized within-repertoire ranks of inferred template counts. In a later analysis, generation probabilities were computed using a VDJ recombination model fitted to out-of-frame rearrangements, and the results were checked against IGoR. In a later analysis, hypergeometric tests were used to score TCR-TCR, TCR-HLA and TCR-CMV co-occurrence, with a repertoire-size bias correction applied to TCR pairs. To estimate false discovery rates, a later analysis permuted the HLA or CMV assignments 20 times. A later analysis grouped co-occurring TCRs with DBSCAN, adding TCRdist sequence similarity when clustering within HLA-allele-positive subsets. For co-occurrence clustering, repertoires with fewer than 30,000 or more than 120,000 public chains were excluded, along with about five repertoires with anomalous nucleotide sharing. What TCRdb holds here is the immuneACCESS table cut down to in-frame rearrangements. Part of the clones is not present; checked against another copy, under half of the missing clones reflect an unresolved V gene, and the others are unexplained. V and J calls and clone size are given by that table; D and trimming were obtained from the DNA. The sample yields 130,000 or so clones; roughly 76% were counted once. The ten largest account for under 2% of the sample.

Counted from cysteine to phenylalanine, this CDR3 has 15 amino acids. Of all the DNA, just the CDR3 is kept, 45 bases in frame from base 1. The germline V end is reduced by 3 bases and the J end by 4 bases; junction bases left unmatched: 8. From a lookup of the germline V gene, CDR1 and CDR2 are MDHEN and SYDVKM. The cohort consisted of 600 to 750 healthy bone marrow donors. At the time of sampling, every cohort member was nominally healthy, though immune exposures that went unrecorded were likely present. The donor was CMV seronegative and was included in the group of about 400 seronegative cohort members. A peripheral blood sample was collected from each donor, and TCR beta sequencing was performed on peripheral blood mononuclear cells. Genomic DNA was extracted from the blood cell samples with the Qiagen DNeasy Blood Extraction Kit.

The source is a female donor in good health and CMV-seronegative. Source material: PBMCs. This sequence uses TRBV28 and TRBJ2-7; 8 central nucleotides agree with TRBD2. The DNA is as follows: TGTGCCAGCAGTTTGACCAGCGGGAGTCTATACGAGCAGTACTTC. Translated, this gives CASSLTSGSLYEQYF.